Listed below are T cell receptor beta chains from one sample, sequenced in a study of T cell responses to AZD1222 COVID-19 vaccine. The table came from immunoSEQ multiplex PCR; TCRdb's copy has only in-frame clones and leaves some out. Of approximately 150,000 clones detected, about 90% appear once; the ten largest clones hold 7.5% to 8%. The sample in question was peripheral blood, obtained 28 days after the second dose of the MenACWY control vaccine. These receptors were taken from an adult who received the MenACWY meningococcal vaccine as a control. Both conserved end residues are part of each CDR3. Fields, in order: CDR3 length, J gene, V gene, D gene, clone size, CDR3 DNA, CDR3 protein. The D gene is left open where the match is weak. Where a row states a size, it is once, few, many or the class of an expanded clone; other rows omit it.

14	TRBJ1-6	TRBV5-1	TRBD1	few	TGCGCCAGCAGCTCCGGGACAGTGAATTCACCCCTCCACTTT	CASSSGTVNSPLHF
15	TRBJ2-4	TRBV9	TRBD2	-	TGTGCCAGCAGCGTCCTAGCGGGGGGTCAAAACATTCAGTACTTC	CASSVLAGGQNIQYF
16	TRBJ2-7	TRBV7-9	TRBD2	-	TGTGCCAGCAGCTTAGGAGTTAGCGGGGAGGTAGGGGAGCAGTACTTC	CASSLGVSGEVGEQYF
13	TRBJ1-2	TRBV28	TRBD1	-	TGTGCCAGCACCCAACAGGGGTTCCGTGGCTACACCTTC	CASTQQGFRGYTF
16	TRBJ2-7	TRBV4-1	-	once	TGCGCCAGCAGCCAAGAGGGCCCCGCCGGTTACTACGAGCAGTACTTC	CASSQEGPAGYYEQYF
17	TRBJ2-2	TRBV6-2/TRBV6-3	TRBD1	-	TGTGCCAGCAGCCACCCAGGACAGGGGCCGAACACCGGGGAGCTGTTTTTT	CASSHPGQGPNTGELFF
11	TRBJ1-4	TRBV12-3/TRBV12-4	-	once	TGTGCCAGCAGTCCAAATGAAAAACTGTTTTTT	CASSPNEKLFF
13	TRBJ1-4	TRBV30	-	-	TGTGCCTGGAGCCAATGGACTAATGAAAAACTGTTTTTT	CAWSQWTNEKLFF
15	TRBJ2-7	TRBV6-5	-	-	TGTGCCAGCAGTTACTCGTCGGGGGCCGAAGGCGAGCAGTACTTC	CASSYSSGAEGEQYF
12	TRBJ1-1	TRBV2	-	once	TGTGCCAGCAGTGAACTGGTCCCTGAAGCTTTCTTT	CASSELVPEAFF
15	TRBJ2-2	TRBV9	TRBD1	-	TGTGCCAGCAGCGTGGGGACAGCGAACACCGGGGAGCTGTTTTTT	CASSVGTANTGELFF
13	TRBJ2-7	TRBV2	-	-	TGTGCCAGGGCCGGGCTAGGAAGAGGCGAGCAGTACTTC	CARAGLGRGEQYF
14	TRBJ2-3	TRBV5-1	-	few	TGCGCCAGCTCATCCGGTCAGGGGACAGATACGCAGTATTTT	CASSSGQGTDTQYF
13	TRBJ2-5	TRBV19	TRBD1	-	TGTGCCAGTAGTTGGGGACAGCAAGAGACCCAGTACTTC	CASSWGQQETQYF
13	TRBJ1-4	TRBV2	-	-	TGTGCCATCCATCGGAGGAGGAATGAAAAACTGTTTTTT	CAIHRRRNEKLFF
15	TRBJ2-3	TRBV19	TRBD1	-	TGTGCCAGTAGTATATTGGGACAGGTCACAGATACGCAGTATTTT	CASSILGQVTDTQYF
14	TRBJ2-5	TRBV21-1	-	-	TGTGCCAGCACACTAGCGGGAGGCGGAGAGACCCAGTACTTC	CASTLAGGGETQYF
15	TRBJ2-2	TRBV5-1	TRBD1	-	TGCGCCAGCAGCCCAGGGACAGGGAGCACCGGGGAGCTGTTTTTT	CASSPGTGSTGELFF
14	TRBJ2-5	TRBV6-4	-	-	TGTGCCAGCAGTGACCTGGGCCCGGGAGAGACCCAGTACTTC	CASSDLGPGETQYF
15	TRBJ2-7	TRBV7-2	TRBD1	-	TGTGCCAGCAGCTCCTCGGCCAGGGGGTTCTACGAGCAGTACTTC	CASSSSARGFYEQYF
13	TRBJ2-7	TRBV28	-	-	TGTGCCAGCAGTTTTTTAAGCCCCTACGAGCAGTACTTC	CASSFLSPYEQYF
20	TRBJ2-6	TRBV27	-	-	TGTGCCAGCAGTTTCATTCCTTTACAGGGCTCAGGGGTTGGGGCCAACGTCCTGACTTTC	CASSFIPLQGSGVGANVLTF
17	TRBJ2-7	TRBV10-1	TRBD1	few	TGCGCCAGCAGAGTCACGAGAACCGGGACAGCCTTCTACGAGCAGTACTTC	CASRVTRTGTAFYEQYF
14	TRBJ1-1	TRBV18	-	-	TGTGCCAGCTCACCACGGTACACGAACACTGAAGCTTTCTTT	CASSPRYTNTEAFF
18	TRBJ2-3	TRBV18	TRBD2	once	TGTGCCAGCTCACGAATCCCCCCGACTAGCGGCAGCACAGATACGCAGTATTTT	CASSRIPPTSGSTDTQYF
13	TRBJ1-2	TRBV19	-	-	TGTGCCAGTAGTAAGCAGGGGCCCCTTGGCTACACCTTC	CASSKQGPLGYTF
16	TRBJ2-2	TRBV18	TRBD1	-	TGTGCCAGCTCACCACATGGACAGGTTGACACCGGGGAGCTGTTTTTT	CASSPHGQVDTGELFF
16	TRBJ1-2	TRBV9	-	few	TGTGCCAGCAGCGTAGCTGCCGACAGTGGGAGCTATGGCTACACCTTC	CASSVAADSGSYGYTF
15	TRBJ2-1	TRBV5-1	TRBD1	once	TGCGCCAGCAGCTCTGGACAGGGGGCGATCGGTGAGCAGTTCTTC	CASSSGQGAIGEQFF
13	TRBJ2-7	TRBV6-5	-	once	TGTGCCAGCCGACAGTCCCAGCCTTACGAGCAGTACTTC	CASRQSQPYEQYF
15	TRBJ2-7	TRBV5-3	-	many	TGTGCCAGAAGCTTCCTCGGGGGCCGGGGCTACGAGCAGTACTTC	CARSFLGGRGYEQYF
15	TRBJ2-1	TRBV19	TRBD1	once	TGTGCCAGTAGCCGAGCGACAGGGGTGTACAATGAGCAGTTCTTC	CASSRATGVYNEQFF
16	TRBJ2-7	TRBV10-2	TRBD2	-	TGCGCCAGCAGTCCTCGGTCCAGCGGGAGGGCGTACGAGCAGTACTTC	CASSPRSSGRAYEQYF
13	TRBJ2-7	TRBV25-1	-	-	TGTGCCAGCAGTGAATATCCGGCAGGCGAGCAGTACTTC	CASSEYPAGEQYF
14	TRBJ2-3	TRBV10-1	-	-	TGCGCCAGCAGTGAGTCGCACTTTTCGGATACGCAGTATTTT	CASSESHFSDTQYF
14	TRBJ2-2	TRBV28	-	-	TGTGCCAGCAGTCCCCCCCCAGCGTCCGGGGAGCTGTTTTTT	CASSPPPASGELFF
14	TRBJ1-4	TRBV4-3	-	once	TGCGCCAGCAGCCAAGATTTCGGGGGTGAAAAACTGTTTTTT	CASSQDFGGEKLFF
14	TRBJ2-7	TRBV19	TRBD2	-	TGTGCCAGTAGTGGAGCGGGGGGGCCGTACGAGCAGTACTTC	CASSGAGGPYEQYF
12	TRBJ2-1	TRBV14	-	-	TGTGCCAGCAGCCGACGGAAGGATGAGCAGTTCTTC	CASSRRKDEQFF
13	TRBJ2-5	TRBV29-1	-	-	TGCAGCGTTGAACCCGGGAGCGCAGAGACCCAGTACTTC	CSVEPGSAETQYF
16	TRBJ1-2	TRBV25-1	-	-	TGTGCCAGCAGTGAGCTCAGGGACACTGGCCAAGCTGGCTACACCTTC	CASSELRDTGQAGYTF
16	TRBJ2-3	TRBV6-5	TRBD2	-	TGTGCCAGCAGTTCCCGACTAGCGGGAGGATCAGATACGCAGTATTTT	CASSSRLAGGSDTQYF
12	TRBJ1-4	TRBV5-1	-	-	TGCGCCAGCAGTGCGGGGGGAGAAAAACTGTTTTTT	CASSAGGEKLFF
15	TRBJ1-4	TRBV7-2	-	once	TGTGCCAGCAGCTTAGCCCCAGACATACGGGAAAAACTGTTTTTT	CASSLAPDIREKLFF
15	TRBJ2-5	TRBV7-8	TRBD2	-	TGTGCCAGCAGCTTAGGACTAGCGCGTCAAGAGACCCAGTACTTC	CASSLGLARQETQYF
17	TRBJ1-5	TRBV6-1	-	-	TGTGCCAGCAGTGACCTCGTTATGGGTCTGCAAGCCTTGCCCCAGCATTTT	CASSDLVMGLQALPQHF
14	TRBJ2-7	TRBV6-5	-	once	TGTGCCAGCAGTCGTGAAGGACTTGGCTACGAGCAGTACTTC	CASSREGLGYEQYF
14	TRBJ2-3	TRBV9	-	-	TGTGCCAGCAGCCCCCTGGCAGTTGGCGGCACGCAGTATTTT	CASSPLAVGGTQYF
14	TRBJ2-1	TRBV7-7	-	-	TGTGCTAGCAGCTTAAACGCAGGGAGCAATGAGCAGTTCTTC	CASSLNAGSNEQFF
14	TRBJ1-1	TRBV18	TRBD1	-	TGTGCCAGCTCACCACCGCGGGGGACAGGTGAAGCTTTCTTT	CASSPPRGTGEAFF
17	TRBJ2-1	TRBV4-3	TRBD2	-	TGCGCCAGCAGCCAAACCCAACTAGCGGGAGAAAAAGGTGAGCAGTTCTTC	CASSQTQLAGEKGEQFF
16	TRBJ2-2	TRBV7-2	-	-	TGTGCCAGCAGCTTAGAATTTGGGCTCCCTTCCGGGGAGCTGTTTTTT	CASSLEFGLPSGELFF
14	TRBJ2-7	TRBV19	TRBD2	once	TGTGCCAGTAGTATCGGGGGGTATAATGGCGAGCAGTACTTC	CASSIGGYNGEQYF
13	TRBJ1-5	TRBV3-1/TRBV3-2	-	-	TGTGCCAGCAGCCCGACAGGAAATCAGCCCCAGCATTTT	CASSPTGNQPQHF
14	TRBJ2-1	TRBV7-2	-	-	TGTGCCAGCAGCTTAGGGGGGCCCCTTAGGGAGCAGTTCTTC	CASSLGGPLREQFF